This T cell receptor beta chain originates from a study of blood T cell repertoires in COVID-19. Original methodology: Using reference gene primer amplification, nucleated cell counts were estimated. Only in-frame clones appear in the TCRdb table, and some are missing; sequencing was by immunoSEQ multiplex PCR. The DNA was the basis for D and trimming; V, J and clone size are from that table. The sample shows about 240,000 clones, 85% of them seen only once. A Seattle source enrolled patients during active infection and followed them longitudinally. The sample taken for sequencing was peripheral blood. This TCR derives from a man aged 50 or older with COVID-19, enrolled during active disease.

CDR3 loop: CASSRRDRGHYTF. In DNA form, the CDR3 reads TGTGCCAGCAGCCGACGGGACAGAGGACACTACACCTTC. The chain uses TRBV6-5 and TRBJ1-2, with 7 bases aligning to TRBD1. The V gene end was trimmed by 6 bases and the J gene end by 10 bases; junction bases not matched to a gene: 11. This CDR3 contains 13 residues. Looked up from germline, CDR1 is MNHEY and CDR2 is SVGAGI.